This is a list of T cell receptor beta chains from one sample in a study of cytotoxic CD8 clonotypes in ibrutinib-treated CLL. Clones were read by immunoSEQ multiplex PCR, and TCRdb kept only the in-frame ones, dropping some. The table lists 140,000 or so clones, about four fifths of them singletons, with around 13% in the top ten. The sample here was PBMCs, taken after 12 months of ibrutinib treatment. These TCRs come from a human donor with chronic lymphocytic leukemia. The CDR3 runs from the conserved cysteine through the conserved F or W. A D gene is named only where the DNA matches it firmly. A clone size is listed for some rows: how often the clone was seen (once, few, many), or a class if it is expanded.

cdr3_aa: CASSPREGSRHEQYF; v_call: TRBV4-3; d_call: TRBD2; clone_size: -
cdr3_aa: CASSLSLAGVSETQYF; v_call: TRBV11-1; d_call: TRBD2; clone_size: once
cdr3_aa: CAISEVGRRHEQFF; v_call: TRBV10-3; d_call: TRBD2; clone_size: -
cdr3_aa: CASSQVLSAKTSYEQYF; v_call: TRBV4-1; d_call: -; clone_size: -
cdr3_aa: CASSSSRSSNEQFF; v_call: TRBV5-4; d_call: -; clone_size: few
cdr3_aa: CASSLGSRTGGYEQYF; v_call: TRBV7-2; d_call: TRBD1; clone_size: -
cdr3_aa: CASSTGTGGNGNQPQHF; v_call: TRBV7-2; d_call: TRBD1; clone_size: -
cdr3_aa: CASSKKDSETNEQFF; v_call: TRBV7-6; d_call: -; clone_size: -
cdr3_aa: CASTQGVPYNEQFF; v_call: TRBV27; d_call: TRBD1; clone_size: -
cdr3_aa: CASSGTGSISYNEQFF; v_call: TRBV9; d_call: -; clone_size: -
cdr3_aa: CASSATGGLGYGYTF; v_call: TRBV5-1; d_call: TRBD1; clone_size: -
cdr3_aa: CASSPPVGTSGNYEQYF; v_call: TRBV7-2; d_call: TRBD2; clone_size: -
cdr3_aa: CASSLVPGGGARYEQYF; v_call: TRBV5-6; d_call: -; clone_size: -
cdr3_aa: CSVEGTREQFF; v_call: TRBV29-1; d_call: -; clone_size: -
cdr3_aa: CASSPALGLSYEQYF; v_call: TRBV6-5; d_call: TRBD2; clone_size: -
cdr3_aa: CASSPRGGAGEKLFF; v_call: TRBV13; d_call: -; clone_size: -
cdr3_aa: CASSLEWAYEQYF; v_call: TRBV7-6; d_call: -; clone_size: -
cdr3_aa: CASSLTGWANYGYTF; v_call: TRBV7-2; d_call: -; clone_size: -
cdr3_aa: CASSLSATRTDTQYF; v_call: TRBV28; d_call: -; clone_size: -